A selection of T cell receptor beta chains follows, all from one sample in a study of blood T cell repertoires in COVID-19. Data came from immunoSEQ multiplex PCR; TCRdb stores just in-frame clones and leaves some out. The sample includes fewer than 30,000 clones, approximately 72% of them seen just once. Sequencing was carried out using peripheral blood. Receptors were obtained from a man aged 55 to 70 with active or convalescent COVID-19. CDR3s include the opening cysteine and the closing phenylalanine or tryptophan. Each record gives: V gene, D gene, J gene, CDR3 protein. A D gene is named only where the DNA matches it firmly.

V gene: TRBV19
D gene: TRBD2
J gene: TRBJ2-7
CDR3 protein: CASSQNFGLAGGVTDEQYF

V gene: TRBV6-2/TRBV6-3
D gene: TRBD2
J gene: TRBJ2-7
CDR3 protein: CASSTTSGVSYEQYF

V gene: TRBV18
D gene: NA
J gene: TRBJ2-1
CDR3 protein: CASSPGGYEQFF

V gene: TRBV6-5
D gene: NA
J gene: TRBJ1-4
CDR3 protein: CASSLQGGEKLFF

V gene: TRBV27
D gene: TRBD2
J gene: TRBJ2-5
CDR3 protein: CASTRGLAWETQYF

V gene: TRBV7-3
D gene: NA
J gene: TRBJ2-7
CDR3 protein: CASSPASGVDYEQYF

V gene: TRBV15
D gene: TRBD1
J gene: TRBJ1-1
CDR3 protein: CATSTGQGAGNTEAFF

V gene: TRBV11-2
D gene: NA
J gene: TRBJ2-5
CDR3 protein: CASSLGGRGETQYF

V gene: TRBV30
D gene: TRBD2
J gene: TRBJ2-5
CDR3 protein: CAWSGGLVETQYF

V gene: TRBV27
D gene: NA
J gene: TRBJ1-1
CDR3 protein: CASSPFEMTEAFF